A single sample gave rise to the 32 T cell receptor beta chains below, sequenced in a study of blood T cell repertoires in COVID-19. The repertoire was sequenced with immunoSEQ multiplex PCR; TCRdb's copy has only in-frame clones and lacks some. The profile shows 55,000 to 75,000 clones, around 85% of them singletons. Input material: peripheral blood. These receptors were taken from a man aged 70 or older with acute or convalescent COVID-19.

The genes are TRBV28 and TRBJ1-4, with 10 bases fitting TRBD1. There are 13 residues in the CDR3. In germline, CDR1 is MDHEN, CDR2 SYDVKM. Trimming cost V 8 bases and J 6 bases; bases outside gene matches: 3. CDR3 nucleotides: TGTGCCAGCCTGACAGGGGGCGATGAAAAACTGTTTTTT. Its protein is CASLTGGDEKLFF.

V usage is TRBV3-1 (or the pseudogene TRBV3-2) and J usage is TRBJ1-4; no clear D. With 3 bases removed from V and 8 bases from J, the gap between germline ends came to 16 bases. This CDR3 is 15 amino acids long. The germline gives CDR1 LGHDT, CDR2 YNNKEL (reference sequence). CDR3 sequence: CASSQPIAAGEKLFF. CDR3 coding DNA: TGTGCCAGCAGCCAGCCGATAGCGGCGGGGGAAAAACTGTTTTTT.

The genes are TRBV27 and TRBJ1-1, with TRBD1 matching 8 bases. The germline CDR1 and CDR2 sequences are MNHEY and SMNVEV (reference sequence). V trimming: 5 bases; J trimming: 5 bases; junction bases outside the gene matches: 4. This CDR3 is built from 13 residues. The CDR3: CASSQGARTEAFF. The CDR3 nucleotides read TGTGCCAGCAGTCAGGGGGCGCGGACTGAAGCTTTCTTT.

This sequence joins TRBV7-9 and TRBJ1-2; D might be TRBD1 (5 bases). The V and J ends lost 0 bases and 7 bases respectively, with 15 bases between them. The CDR3 length is 15 residues. Germline V gene lookup returns CDR1 SEHNR and CDR2 FQNEAQ (reference sequence). CDR3 DNA sequence: TGTGCCAGCAGCTTAGCAGATGTAGGGGCGCGTGGCTACACCTTC. It codes for CASSLADVGARGYTF. Variable domain in full (rest from reference TRBV7-9 and TRBJ1-2): DTGVSQNPRHKITKRGQNVTFRCDPISEHNRLYWYRQTLGQGPEFLTYFQNEAQLEKSRLLSDRFSAERPKGSFSTLEIQRTEQGDSAMYLCASSLADVGARGYTFGSGTRLTVV.

The gene calls are TRBV3-1 (or the pseudogene TRBV3-2) and TRBJ2-1; D is perhaps TRBD2 (5 bases). Germline assignment: CDR1 LGHDT and CDR2 YNNKEL (reference sequence). V was trimmed by 0 bases and J by 6 bases, leaving 18 bases between them. This CDR3 has 17 amino acids. In DNA form, the CDR3 reads TGTGCCAGCAGCCAAGAAATGGGGAACGGGGTCTTCAATGAGCAGTTCTTC. Residues: CASSQEMGNGVFNEQFF.

The genes are TRBV3-1 (or the pseudogene TRBV3-2) and TRBJ2-7; D perhaps matches TRBD1 (6 bases). The CDR3 runs 17 residues. Trimming left V 2 bases short and J 0 bases short, with 17 bases between. The germline gives CDR1 LGHDT, CDR2 YNNKEL (reference sequence). The CDR3 region is CASSQPPTGHLSYEQYF. The CDR3 bases are TGTGCCAGCAGCCAACCCCCAACAGGGCACCTCTCCTACGAGCAGTACTTC.

The rearrangement links TRBV20-1 to TRBJ1-1; the D is unclear. This CDR3 is 13 amino acids long. Germline-derived CDR1 and CDR2 are DFQATT and SNEGSKA (reference sequence). Trimming removed 3 bases at V and 0 bases at J, with 8 bases between. As DNA, the CDR3 is TGCAGTGCTAGTTTACACATGAACACTGAAGCTTTCTTT. Translated, it gives CSASLHMNTEAFF.

This chain uses TRBV27 with TRBJ1-5; 7 bases fit TRBD1. Losses at the gene ends were 6 bases for V and 4 bases for J; bases not matched to a gene: 3. Germline CDR1 and CDR2: MNHEY and SMNVEV (reference sequence). The CDR3 is 13 amino acids. The CDR3 loop is CASREGANQPQHF. DNA for the CDR3: TGTGCCAGCAGGGAGGGGGCGAATCAGCCCCAGCATTTT.

The chain carries TRBV18 and TRBJ2-1; 7 bases fit TRBD1. This CDR3 contains 15 residues. Germline values: CDR1 KGHSH, CDR2 LQKENI. J lost 2 bases, V lost 5 bases, and 6 bases had no gene match. CDR3 protein: CASSSGTVAYNEQFF. CDR3 nucleotides: TGTGCCAGCTCATCCGGGACAGTCGCCTACAATGAGCAGTTCTTC. Using reference TRBV18 and TRBJ2-1 for the parts outside the CDR3, the full variable domain is NAGVMQNPRHLVRRRGQEARLRCSPMKGHSHVYWYRQLPEEGLKFMVYLQKENIIDESGMPKERFSAEFPKEGPSILRIQQVVRGDSAAYFCASSSGTVAYNEQFFGPGTRLTVL.

The rearrangement uses TRBV15 and TRBJ2-7; TRBD2 aligns across 10 bases. After removal of 0 bases from V and 2 bases from J, the junction contained 7 bases not matched to a gene. In germline, CDR1 is LNHNV, CDR2 YYDKDF (reference sequence). The CDR3 spans 17 residues. CDR3 nucleotide sequence: TGTGCCACCAGCAGAGACCCCGGACTAGCGGAGCCCTACGAGCAGTACTTC. This sequence encodes CATSRDPGLAEPYEQYF.

This clone was seen more than once but under ten times. The rearrangement uses TRBV2 and TRBJ1-4, with D unclear. CDR3 size: 13 residues. Deletions cut 6 bases from V and 0 bases from J, with 5 bases between. CDR1 SNHLY and CDR2 FYNNEI come from the germline V gene. The CDR3 spells CASRRATNEKLFF. The CDR3 DNA reads TGTGCCAGCAGACGAGCAACTAATGAAAAACTGTTTTTT. The full variable domain, with the rest looked up from reference TRBV2 and TRBJ1-4, is EPEVTQTPSHQVTQMGQEVILRCVPISNHLYFYWYRQILGQKVEFLVSFYNNEISEKSEIFDDQFSVERPDGSNFTLKIRSTKLEDSAMYFCASRRATNEKLFFGSGTQLSVL.

This clone has only one observation. The rearrangement joins TRBV30 to TRBJ1-5; 7 nucleotides agree with TRBD1. The CDR3 consists of 13 residues. Trimming at V came to 3 bases and at J to 4 bases, leaving 3 bases not matched to a gene. In germline, CDR1 is GTSNPN, CDR2 SVGIG (reference sequence). Here the CDR3 reads CAWSLDRNQPQHF. The CDR3 DNA is TGTGCCTGGAGCCTGGACAGGAATCAGCCCCAGCATTTT.

The J gene is TRBJ2-3, the V gene TRBV11-2; 7 bases line up with TRBD1. Germline CDR1 and CDR2: SGHAT and FQNNGV. J gave up 10 bases and V 5 bases, and 9 bases lay outside the gene matches. This CDR3 region has 13 residues. CDR3 nucleotide sequence: TGTGCCAGCAGCATGACAGGGCACCTTGCGCAGTATTTT. Protein sequence: CASSMTGHLAQYF. The full variable domain, with the rest looked up from reference TRBV11-2 and TRBJ2-3, is EAGVAQSPRYKIIEKRQSVAFWCNPISGHATLYWYQQILGQGPKLLIQFQNNGVVDDSQLPKDRFSAERLKGVDSTLKIQPAKLEDSAVYLCASSMTGHLAQYFGPGTRLTVL.

This clone came up once. This chain connects TRBV5-6 to TRBJ2-5; D is perhaps TRBD2 (6 bases). This CDR3 is built from 15 residues. V gave up 3 bases and J gave up 4 bases, with 16 bases separating them. Germline loops: CDR1 SGHDT, CDR2 YYEEEE. CDR3 in amino acids: CASSYRLGTIETQYF. CDR3 nucleotides: TGTGCCAGCAGCTATAGACTAGGAACGATAGAGACCCAGTACTTC.

The chain employs TRBV12-5 and TRBJ1-5; 11 nucleotides align to TRBD1. The CDR3 has 15 amino acids. Per germline, CDR1 LGHNT and CDR2 FRNRAP. With 3 bases clipped from V and 6 bases from J, the junction kept 4 bases outside the gene matches. CDR3 nucleotides: TGTGCTAGTGGTTTCGGACAGGGGGCTTCTCAGCCCCAGCATTTT. Its translation is CASGFGQGASQPQHF.

The CDR3 nucleotides read TGCAGCGGACTAGCGGGAGCCGGAGGAGGGTATGGAGATACGCAGTATTTT. Translation: CSGLAGAGGGYGDTQYF. The V call is TRBV29-1, the J call TRBJ2-3, with TRBD2 identical over 12 bases. The length of the CDR3 is 17 residues. V lost 7 bases to trimming and J lost 5 bases; unmatched junction nucleotides: 16. Germline V gene sequence: CDR1 SQVTM, CDR2 ANQGSEA.

This rearrangement joins TRBV19 to TRBJ1-1, with TRBD1 matching 8 bases. In germline, CDR1 is LNHDA, CDR2 SQIVND (reference sequence). V shed 4 bases, J shed 11 bases, and the junction held 15 bases outside the gene matches. The CDR3 spans 15 residues. In nucleotides, the CDR3 is TGTGCCAGTAGTACCAAAAAAACCGGGACAGGTGGCGCTTTCTTT. This translates into CASSTKKTGTGGAFF.

The CDR3 DNA reads TGTGCCAGCAGTTGGGGGAGGGCCACAGATACGCAGTATTTT. It yields the protein CASSWGRATDTQYF. V gene TRBV27 combines with J gene TRBJ2-3; 7 bases map to TRBD2. Germline loops: CDR1 MNHEY, CDR2 SMNVEV (reference sequence). V trimming: 4 bases; J trimming: 2 bases; junction bases outside the gene matches: 3. This CDR3 is built from 14 residues.

This clone was observed once. V gene TRBV19 combines with J gene TRBJ2-3; possibly TRBD2 for D (6 bases). CDR1 is LNHDA and CDR2 is SQIVND in the germline V gene (reference sequence). The CDR3 is 19 residues long. V lost 2 bases, J lost 0 bases, and 21 bases lay in between. CDR3 residues: CASSIRRGPTRISTDTQYF. In DNA, the CDR3 is TGTGCCAGTAGTATACGGAGGGGCCCGACCCGAATTAGCACAGATACGCAGTATTTT.

The gene calls are TRBV4-2 and TRBJ2-3, with no clear D. Trimming shortened V by 0 bases and J by 0 bases, and 13 bases separated the two germline ends. The CDR3 runs 17 residues. Looked up from germline, CDR1 is LGHNA and CDR2 is YNFKEQ. CDR3: CASSQDPPHQSTDTQYF. CDR3 nucleotides: TGTGCCAGCAGCCAAGATCCCCCTCACCAGAGCACAGATACGCAGTATTTT.

The chain links TRBV7-3 to TRBJ2-5; 9 nucleotides align to TRBD1. The ends lost 5 bases at V and 4 bases at J; junction bases unmatched: 8. Germline assignment: CDR1 SGHTA and CDR2 FQGTGA. The CDR3 contains 15 residues. The CDR3 sequence is CASSLTGGNRETQYF. In DNA, the CDR3 is TGTGCCAGCAGCCTGACAGGGGGAAATAGAGAGACCCAGTACTTC. Filled out from reference TRBV7-3 and TRBJ2-5, the complete variable domain reads GAGVSQTPSNKVTEKGKYVELRCDPISGHTALYWYRQSLGQGPEFLIYFQGTGAADDSGLPNDRFFAVRPEGSVSTLKIQRTERGDSAVYLCASSLTGGNRETQYFGPGTRLLVL.

The rearrangement joins TRBV4-1 to TRBJ2-3, with 8 bases aligning to TRBD2. The CDR3 contains 17 residues. V was pared by 4 bases and J by 2 bases, with 11 bases of the junction left unmatched. Per the germline V gene, CDR1 is MGHRA and CDR2 is YSYEKL. In DNA form, the CDR3 reads TGCGCCAGCAGCCCCGAGTCCGGGAGGGCCTTCACAGATACGCAGTATTTT. Encoded protein: CASSPESGRAFTDTQYF.

The chain links TRBV5-6 to TRBJ1-5; TRBD1 agrees at 11 bases. The CDR3 runs to 15 residues. Unmatched junction bases numbered 4, after V lost 2 bases and J lost 6 bases. Germline CDR1 is SGHDT and CDR2 is YYEEEE. The CDR3 protein is CASSFGQGAVQPQHF. CDR3 sequence (DNA): TGTGCCAGCAGCTTCGGACAGGGGGCTGTTCAGCCCCAGCATTTT.

The rearrangement uses TRBV7-2 and TRBJ2-7, with D perhaps matching TRBD1 (6 bases). V was clipped by 0 bases and J by 5 bases, with 8 bases between them. The CDR3 length is 13 residues. CDR1 is SGHTA, CDR2 FQGNSA, per germline. In DNA, the CDR3 is TGTGCCAGCAGCTTAGCGACAGGTAACGAGCAGTACTTC. Its protein product is CASSLATGNEQYF.

The genes are TRBV6-2 or TRBV6-3 and TRBJ1-1; maybe TRBD1 (5 bases). The germline gives CDR1 MNHEY, CDR2 SVGEGT. This CDR3 is 13 amino acids long. The ends were cut back, 5 bases at V and 4 bases at J, with 11 bases in the middle. CDR3 sequence (DNA): TGTGCCAGCAGTCCCGCCGGGGGCACTGAAGCTTTCTTT. Its translation: CASSPAGGTEAFF.

The chain is built from TRBV6-2 or TRBV6-3 and TRBJ2-1; 7 positions agree with TRBD2. J lost 7 bases, V lost 0 bases, and 18 bases had no gene match. The length of the CDR3 is 19 residues. Per germline, CDR1 MNHEY and CDR2 SVGEGT. CDR3 amino acids: CASSYSSLAARHIGNEQFF. As DNA, the CDR3 is TGTGCCAGCAGTTACTCGAGCCTAGCGGCTCGACACATCGGGAATGAGCAGTTCTTC.

This clone was detected once. The rearrangement joins TRBV15 to TRBJ2-7; a possible D gene is TRBD2 (7 bases). From germline, CDR1 is LNHNV and CDR2 YYDKDF (reference sequence). V was shortened by 0 bases and J by 0 bases, with 12 bases between the two germline ends. The CDR3 has 16 residues. The CDR3 reads CATSRDKGGGSYEQYF. CDR3 nucleotide sequence: TGTGCCACCAGCAGAGATAAAGGGGGGGGCTCCTACGAGCAGTACTTC. The variable domain in full, completed from reference TRBV15 and TRBJ2-7, reads DAMVIQNPRYQVTQFGKPVTLSCSQTLNHNVMYWYQQKSSQAPKLLFHYYDKDFNNEADTPDNFQSRRPNTSFCFLDIRSPGLGDTAMYLCATSRDKGGGSYEQYFGPGTRLTVT.

This clone was counted between two and nine times. The chain couples TRBV5-1 to TRBJ2-1; TRBD2 matches at 12 bases. CDR1 is SGHRS and CDR2 is YFSETQ in the germline V gene. This CDR3 spans 18 amino acids. V lost 7 bases to trimming and J lost 5 bases; unmatched junction nucleotides: 16. The CDR3 protein is CASQWGTSGRTLNNEQFF. For the CDR3, the DNA is TGCGCCAGCCAATGGGGAACTAGCGGGAGGACACTAAACAATGAGCAGTTCTTC.

V usage is TRBV9 and J usage is TRBJ1-2; 8 nucleotides align to TRBD1. Unmatched junction bases numbered 9, after V lost 0 bases and J lost 5 bases. The CDR3 extends over 16 amino acids. The V gene's germline CDR1 is SGDLS and CDR2 YYNGEE. DNA of the CDR3: TGTGCCAGCAGCGTAGGGGACAGGTCGGAGGGGTATGGCTACACCTTC. Translating gives CASSVGDRSEGYGYTF. The full variable domain, its missing parts supplied by reference TRBV9 and TRBJ1-2, is DSGVTQTPKHLITATGQRVTLRCSPRSGDLSVYWYQQSLDQGLQFLIQYYNGEERAKGNILERFSAQQFPDLHSELNLSSLELGDSALYFCASSVGDRSEGYGYTFGSGTRLTVV.

The chain employs TRBV5-6 and TRBJ1-5; TRBD1 might be the D (6 bases). Trimming left V 5 bases short and J 5 bases short, with 17 bases between. Germline CDR1 reads SGHDT; CDR2 reads YYEEEE. This CDR3 spans 15 amino acids. The CDR3 bases are TGTGCCAGCAGTTCGGGGGGCAGGGTAGATCAGCCCCAGCATTTT. It yields the protein CASSSGGRVDQPQHF.

V usage is TRBV4-1 and J usage is TRBJ1-2, with a possible D match to TRBD1 (5 bases). The length of the CDR3 is 15 residues. Per germline, CDR1 MGHRA and CDR2 YSYEKL. V was trimmed by 1 base and J by 8 bases, leaving 17 bases between them. In nucleotides, the CDR3 is TGCGCCAGCAGCCAAGGACAGACACTCGTAGAAGGCTACACCTTC. Its protein is CASSQGQTLVEGYTF.

The chain has TRBV9 and TRBJ1-3; tentatively, D is TRBD1 (5 bases). There are 19 residues in the CDR3. With 3 bases removed from V and 4 bases from J, the gap between germline ends came to 26 bases. In germline, CDR1 is SGDLS, CDR2 YYNGEE. The CDR3 region has the DNA TGTGCCAGCAGCGCACAGGTAGAGGAAGTACCGGGACTGGGAAACACCATATATTTT. This gives the protein CASSAQVEEVPGLGNTIYF.